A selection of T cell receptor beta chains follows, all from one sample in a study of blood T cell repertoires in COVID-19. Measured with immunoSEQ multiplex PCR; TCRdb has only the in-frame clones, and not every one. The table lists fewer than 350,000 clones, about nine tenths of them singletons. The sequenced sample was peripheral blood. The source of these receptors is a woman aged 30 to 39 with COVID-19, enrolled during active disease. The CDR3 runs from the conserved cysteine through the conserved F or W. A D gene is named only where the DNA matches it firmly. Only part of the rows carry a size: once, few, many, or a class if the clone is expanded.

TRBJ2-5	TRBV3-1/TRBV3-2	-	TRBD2	TGTGCCAGCAGCCCGGCGCCGCGGGGGGGCCAAGAGACCCAGTACTTC	CASSPAPRGGQETQYF
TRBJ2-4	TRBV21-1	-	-	TGTGCCAGCAGCAAAGCGCTCGGTCGGGGAACCAAAAACATTCAGTACTTC	CASSKALGRGTKNIQYF
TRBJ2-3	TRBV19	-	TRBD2	TGTGCGACCGGGGCGGGGGGAACCACAGATACGCAGTATTTT	CATGAGGTTDTQYF
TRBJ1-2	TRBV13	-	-	TGTGCCAGCAGCTCAAACAGGATAGCTAACTATGGCTACACCTTC	CASSSNRIANYGYTF
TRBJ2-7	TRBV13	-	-	TGTGCCAGCAGCTTAGTGGGCGCCCCCCACGAGCAGTACTTC	CASSLVGAPHEQYF
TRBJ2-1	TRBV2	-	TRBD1	TGTGCCAGCACTTTGTTCCTGACCGGGACAGGGATTTACAATGAGCAGTTCTTC	CASTLFLTGTGIYNEQFF
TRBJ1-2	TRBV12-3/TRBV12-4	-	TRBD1	TGTGCCAGCAGCCAGGGGGTTGATGGCTACACCTTC	CASSQGVDGYTF
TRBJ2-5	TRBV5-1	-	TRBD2	TGCGCCAGCAGCCATCTACCTAGCGGGGAAGAGACCCAGTACTTC	CASSHLPSGEETQYF
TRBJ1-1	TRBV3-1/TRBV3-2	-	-	TGTGCCAGCAGCCAATCAGGGAAGGGCACTGAAGCTTTCTTT	CASSQSGKGTEAFF
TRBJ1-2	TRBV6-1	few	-	TGTGCCAGCAGTGACGGCGGGGACTATGGCTACACCTTC	CASSDGGDYGYTF
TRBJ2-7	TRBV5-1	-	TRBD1	TGCGCCAGCAGCTTGAAGGGGGCCGAAGGATACGAGCAGTACTTC	CASSLKGAEGYEQYF
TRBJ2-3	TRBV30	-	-	TGTGCCTGGAGCCGTTCATACTTAACCACTAGCACAGATACGCAGTATTTT	CAWSRSYLTTSTDTQYF
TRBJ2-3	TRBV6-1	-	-	TGTGCCAGCAGTGAAAGGCGGCTAGGTAGCACAGATACGCAGTATTTT	CASSERRLGSTDTQYF
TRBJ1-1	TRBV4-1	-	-	TGCGCCAGCAGCCGGTCACATCAAGCTTTCTTT	CASSRSHQAFF
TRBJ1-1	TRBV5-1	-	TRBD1	TGCGCCAGCAGCCCATGGACAGGGGGTAAAACTGAAGCTTTCTTT	CASSPWTGGKTEAFF
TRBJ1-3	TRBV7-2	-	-	TGTGCCAGCAGCCCCCTCGGTCCTGCCCCTGGAAACACCATATATTTT	CASSPLGPAPGNTIYF
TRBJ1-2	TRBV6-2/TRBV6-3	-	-	TGTGCCAGCACCCCAATTGGAGAAACCTGGTATGGCTACACCTTC	CASTPIGETWYGYTF
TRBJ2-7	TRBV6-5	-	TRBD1	TGTGCCAGCAGTTACGGGGGACAGGGATTCTACGAGCAGTACTTC	CASSYGGQGFYEQYF
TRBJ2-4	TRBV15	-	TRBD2	TGTGCCACCAGCAGGCGGGGGGATGTCAAAAACATTCAGTACTTC	CATSRRGDVKNIQYF
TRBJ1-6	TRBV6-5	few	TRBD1	TGTGCCAGCAGATCCGGACAGGTATATTCACCCCTCCACTTT	CASRSGQVYSPLHF
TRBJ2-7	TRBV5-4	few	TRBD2	TGTGCCAGCAGTTCCTGGGCCAGCGGGGATTACGAGCAGTACTTC	CASSSWASGDYEQYF
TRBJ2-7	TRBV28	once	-	TGTGCCAGCAGTTTAAAGTGGGCCTTAGGCTCCTACGAGCAGTACTTC	CASSLKWALGSYEQYF